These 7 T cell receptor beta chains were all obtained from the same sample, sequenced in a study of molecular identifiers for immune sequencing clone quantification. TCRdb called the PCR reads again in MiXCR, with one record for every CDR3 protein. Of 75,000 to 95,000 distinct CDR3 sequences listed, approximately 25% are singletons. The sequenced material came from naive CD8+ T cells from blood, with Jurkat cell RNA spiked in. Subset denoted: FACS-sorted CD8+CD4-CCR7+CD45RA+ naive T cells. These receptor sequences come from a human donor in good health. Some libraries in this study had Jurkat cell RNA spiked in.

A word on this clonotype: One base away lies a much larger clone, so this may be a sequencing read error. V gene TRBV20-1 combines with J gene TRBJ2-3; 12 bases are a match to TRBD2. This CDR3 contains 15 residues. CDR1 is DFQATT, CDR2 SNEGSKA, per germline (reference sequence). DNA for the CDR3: TGCAGTGCTGCCGGACTAGCGGGGATCACAGGTACGCAGTATTTT. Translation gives CSAAGLAGITGTQYF.

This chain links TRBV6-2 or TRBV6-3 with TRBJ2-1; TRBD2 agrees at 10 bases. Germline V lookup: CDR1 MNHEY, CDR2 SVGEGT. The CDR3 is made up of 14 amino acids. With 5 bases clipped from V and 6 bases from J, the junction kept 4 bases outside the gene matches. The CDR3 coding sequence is TGTGCCAGCAGTAGCGGGAGGGTCGCCAATGAGCAGTTCTTC. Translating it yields CASSSGRVANEQFF.

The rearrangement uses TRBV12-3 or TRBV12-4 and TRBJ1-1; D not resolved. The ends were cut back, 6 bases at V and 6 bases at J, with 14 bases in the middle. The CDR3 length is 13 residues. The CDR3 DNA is TGTGCCAGCAGGGTTGCAGGATTCTCTGAAGCTTTCTTT. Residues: CASRVAGFSEAFF.

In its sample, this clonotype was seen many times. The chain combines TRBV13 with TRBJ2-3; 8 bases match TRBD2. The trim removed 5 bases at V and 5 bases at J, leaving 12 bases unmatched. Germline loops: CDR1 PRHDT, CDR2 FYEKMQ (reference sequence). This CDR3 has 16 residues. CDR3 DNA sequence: TGTGCCAGCAGCCCCCGGGGGGGGACTAGTATAGATACGCAGTATTTT. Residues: CASSPRGGTSIDTQYF.

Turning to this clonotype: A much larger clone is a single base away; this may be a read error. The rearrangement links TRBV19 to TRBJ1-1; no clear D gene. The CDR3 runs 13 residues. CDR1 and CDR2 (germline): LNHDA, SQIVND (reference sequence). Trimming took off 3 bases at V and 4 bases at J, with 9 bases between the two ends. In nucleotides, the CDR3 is TGTGCCAGTAGTATTTCCGGGATCACTGAAGCTTTCTTT. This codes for CASSISGITEAFF.

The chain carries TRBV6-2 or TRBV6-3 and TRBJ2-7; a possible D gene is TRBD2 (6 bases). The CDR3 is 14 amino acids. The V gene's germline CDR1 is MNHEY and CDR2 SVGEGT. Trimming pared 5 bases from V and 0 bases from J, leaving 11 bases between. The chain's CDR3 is CASSTRGSSYEQYF. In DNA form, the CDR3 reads TGTGCCAGCAGTACGCGGGGATCCTCCTACGAGCAGTACTTC.

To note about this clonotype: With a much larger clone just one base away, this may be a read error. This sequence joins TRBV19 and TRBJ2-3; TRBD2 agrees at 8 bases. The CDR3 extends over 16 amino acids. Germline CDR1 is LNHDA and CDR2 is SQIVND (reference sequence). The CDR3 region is CASSTSLAGLTETQYF. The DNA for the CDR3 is TGTGCCAGTAGTACCAGCCTAGCGGGCCTCACAGAAACGCAGTATTTT.